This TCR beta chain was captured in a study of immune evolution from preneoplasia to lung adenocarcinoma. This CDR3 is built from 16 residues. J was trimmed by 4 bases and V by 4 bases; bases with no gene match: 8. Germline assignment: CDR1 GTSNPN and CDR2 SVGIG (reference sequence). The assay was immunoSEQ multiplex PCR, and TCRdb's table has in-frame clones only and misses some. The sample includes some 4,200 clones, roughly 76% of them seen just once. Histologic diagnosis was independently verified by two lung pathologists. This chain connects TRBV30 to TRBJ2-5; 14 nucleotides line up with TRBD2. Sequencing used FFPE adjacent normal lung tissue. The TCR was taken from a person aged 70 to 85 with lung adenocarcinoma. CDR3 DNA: TGTGCCTGGAAACTGGGACTAGCGGGAGTGAGAGAGACCCAGTACTTC. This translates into CAWKLGLAGVRETQYF.